The text below deals with one TCR beta chain. The data were taken from a study of blood T cells in healthy people across ages. This CDR3 has 14 residues. V gave up 7 bases and J gave up 0 bases, with 13 bases separating them. Germline V CDR1 and CDR2: SNHLY, FYNNEI. A second PCR of 7 to 11 cycles used a sample-barcoded 5' primer and a J-beta primer mix. TCRdb called the 5' RACE reads again in MiXCR, with one record for every CDR3 protein. The profile shows some 640,000 distinct CDR3 sequences, more than 40% of them singletons. This TCR was recovered from a woman aged 60-75 years in good health. The rearrangement links TRBV2 to TRBJ2-7; D might be TRBD1 (6 bases). Material: blood. The CDR3 DNA reads TGTGCCAGCAAGTCAGGGGTGAGCTCCTACGAGCAGTACTTC. Protein: CASKSGVSSYEQYF.